The clone carrying this T cell receptor (beta chain) showed up just a few times. The antigen is undetermined. This specimen comes from a study of response to subunit inactivated influenza vaccine. Points from the study as a whole: Authors suggested each seasonal flu vaccination may recruit only limited numbers of new T cells.

MiXCR was run by TCRdb on the RT-PCR reads, yielding one entry per CDR3 protein. This table has 600,000 to 850,000 distinct CDR3 sequences, around 15% appearing once. The source of this sequence is a man aged 50 to 60 who received an inactivated influenza vaccine. The sequencing here drew on PBMCs from blood, taken around two weeks before vaccination.

The CDR3 sequence is CASSQIIWGEKLFF. The DNA for the CDR3 is TGTGCCAGCAGCCAAATTATCTGGGGTGAAAAACTGTTTTTT. This rearrangement joins TRBV3-1 to TRBJ1-4; D gene ambiguous. The germline CDR1 and CDR2 sequences are LGHDT and YNNKEL (reference sequence). Trimming pared 2 bases from V and 7 bases from J, leaving 11 bases between. CDR3 length equals 14 residues.